The 7 T cell receptor beta chains presented below share a single source sample, sequenced in a study of cytomegalovirus exposure and HLA in healthy donors. With 60 Vbeta and 13 Jbeta primers, the PCR was carried out. Assay: immunoSEQ multiplex PCR; the TCRdb copy retains only in-frame clones and omits some. The sample has 150,000 to 250,000 clones; less than 85% are singletons. The sequenced sample consisted of PBMCs. Source of these receptors: a girl aged 10 to 17 in good health and CMV-seropositive.

CDR3 bases: TGCGCCAGCAGCCAGATAGGGGGTAACTATGGCTACACCTTC. The encoded protein is CASSQIGGNYGYTF. The chain carries TRBV4-3 and TRBJ1-2; maybe TRBD1 (6 bases). Germline CDR1 is LGHNA and CDR2 is YSLEER. V lost 3 bases and J lost 1, with 9 bases in between. This CDR3 spans 14 amino acids.

This chain connects TRBV5-1 to TRBJ2-5; D is uncertain. The DNA end lines up better with TRBJ2-7; the J call may be wrong. The CDR3 consists of 13 residues. The germline V gene has CDR1 SGHRS and CDR2 YFSETQ. The chain's CDR3 is CASSLDTAYEQYF. Here the CDR3 DNA reads TGCGCCAGCAGCTTGGACACAGCCTACGAGCAGTACTTC.

The chain carries TRBV2 and TRBJ2-1; 9 bases align to TRBD1. With V trimmed by 4 bases and J by 2 bases, 6 bases remained unmatched. This CDR3 has 16 residues. In germline, CDR1 is SNHLY, CDR2 FYNNEI. CDR3 in amino acids: CASSVTGTGTYNEQFF. CDR3 nucleotide sequence: TGTGCCAGCAGTGTAACCGGGACAGGGACCTACAATGAGCAGTTCTTC.

This clone has only a few counts. This chain connects TRBV10-3 to TRBJ1-5; D gene ambiguous. Germline CDR1 ENHRY, CDR2 SYGVKD. This CDR3 region has 14 residues. V lost 0 bases and J lost 7, with 10 bases in between. In DNA form, the CDR3 reads TGTGCCATCAGTGAGTCTGGAGCGGCACAGCCCCAGCATTTT. Its translation: CAISESGAAQPQHF.

The chain recombines TRBV9 with TRBJ2-3; 14 bases fit TRBD2. This CDR3 has 20 residues. The ends lost 2 bases at V and 1 base at J; junction bases unmatched: 12. The V gene's germline CDR1 is SGDLS and CDR2 YYNGEE. CDR3 amino acids: CASSVDTGTSGGFGTDTQYF. In nucleotides, the CDR3 is TGTGCCAGCAGCGTGGACACCGGGACTAGCGGGGGTTTTGGCACAGATACGCAGTATTTT.

This clone has just a few counts. The chain employs TRBV5-5 and TRBJ2-1, with TRBD1 as a possible D gene (6 bases). Germline V gives CDR1 SGHKS, CDR2 YYEKEE (reference sequence). The V and J ends lost 3 bases and 3 bases respectively, with 16 bases between them. This CDR3 has 16 amino acids. CDR3 DNA: TGTGCCAGCAGCTCCGACGGGACATCCTTCTACAATGAGCAGTTCTTC. Translated, it gives CASSSDGTSFYNEQFF.

The chain carries TRBV5-6 and TRBJ1-6; TRBD1 aligns across 8 bases. The CDR3 sequence is 14 residues long. Trimming took 0 bases from V and 7 from J; bases not matched to a gene: 0. The germline V gene has CDR1 SGHDT and CDR2 YYEEEE. The CDR3 bases are TGTGCCAGCAGCTTGGGACAGGGGAATTCACCCCTCCACTTT. Translation: CASSLGQGNSPLHF.